The subject of this entry is one T cell receptor (beta chain). This entry comes from a study of shared clonotypes between healthy human individuals. Genomic DNA per cell subset filled all wells of several immunoSEQ plates. Sorted-subset replicate PCR reactions contained 150 to 200 ng DNA, corresponding to tens of thousands of T cell genomes. The repertoire was sequenced with immunoSEQ multiplex PCR; TCRdb's copy has only in-frame clones and lacks some. The table records approximately 400,000 clones, just over 95% of them present only once. This CDR3 has 17 residues. V shed 0 bases, J shed 7 bases, and the junction held 10 bases outside the gene matches. CDR1 LGHNA and CDR2 YNFKEQ come from the germline V gene.

The source material was memory CD8+ T cells sorted from blood. Subset in this sample: CD45RO+ cells pooled with CCR7-negative TemRA cells. This sequence was found in a man under 40 in good health. The V gene is TRBV4-2, the J gene TRBJ1-5, with 9 nucleotides matching TRBD1. This CDR3 reads CASSQDRKGQGLQPQHF. The CDR3 nucleotides read TGTGCCAGCAGCCAAGATCGTAAGGGACAGGGTCTCCAGCCCCAGCATTTT.